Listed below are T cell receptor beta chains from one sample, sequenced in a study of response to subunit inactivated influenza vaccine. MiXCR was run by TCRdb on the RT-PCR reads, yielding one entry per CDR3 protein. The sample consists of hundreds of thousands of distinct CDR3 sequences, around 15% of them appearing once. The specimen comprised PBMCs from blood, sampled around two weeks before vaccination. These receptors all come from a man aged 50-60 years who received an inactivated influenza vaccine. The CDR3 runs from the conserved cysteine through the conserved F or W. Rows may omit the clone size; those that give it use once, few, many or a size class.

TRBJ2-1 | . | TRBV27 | CASSRPRTSGGAGHEQFF
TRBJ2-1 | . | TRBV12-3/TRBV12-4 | CASRDGGGDEQFF
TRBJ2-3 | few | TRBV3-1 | CASSQGPGLAVADTQYF
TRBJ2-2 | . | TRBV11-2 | CASSYSGGHTGELFF
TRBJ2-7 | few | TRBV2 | CASSLTSGLNYEQYF
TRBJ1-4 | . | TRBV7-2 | CASSLMGGREKLFF
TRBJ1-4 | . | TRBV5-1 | CASSLETSDGPNEKLFF
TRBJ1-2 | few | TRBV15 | CATSGRDSPNYGYTF
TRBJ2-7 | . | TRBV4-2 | CASSQEDRVASYEQYF
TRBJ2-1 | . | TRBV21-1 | CASSPPAIGLAGVKGNEQFF
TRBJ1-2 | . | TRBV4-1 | CASSQDETGRGYGYTF
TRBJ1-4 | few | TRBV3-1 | CASSKRRVEEKLFF
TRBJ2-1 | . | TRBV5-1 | CASSLVGAGGNEQFF
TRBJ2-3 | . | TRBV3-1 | CASSQTGTSGGVSTDTQYF
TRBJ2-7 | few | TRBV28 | CASSLLFEQYF
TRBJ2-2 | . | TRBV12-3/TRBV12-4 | CASSPQTGNTGELFF
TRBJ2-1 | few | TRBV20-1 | CSAMGGEGRNEQFF
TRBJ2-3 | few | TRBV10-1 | CASSESVGGRTQYF
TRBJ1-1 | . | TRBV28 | CASSPLAGTNTEAFF
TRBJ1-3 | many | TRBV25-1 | CASSPGGTGNTIYF
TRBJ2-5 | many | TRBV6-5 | CASSYSGRLQETQYF
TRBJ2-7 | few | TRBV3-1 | CASSPSTSGRAHEQYF
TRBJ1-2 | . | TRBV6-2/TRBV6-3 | CASSPDYGYTF
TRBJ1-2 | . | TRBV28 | CASSFIQGYGYTF
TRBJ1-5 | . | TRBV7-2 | CASSSQGGNNQPQHF
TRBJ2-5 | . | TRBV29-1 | CSLDRGSQETQYF
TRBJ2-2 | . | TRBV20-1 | CSATKRDTGELFF
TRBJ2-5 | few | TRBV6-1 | CASRGAGGPPETQYF
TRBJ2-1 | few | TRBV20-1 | CSPRDRVDNEQFF
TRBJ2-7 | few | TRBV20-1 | CSASQGTGTYEQYF
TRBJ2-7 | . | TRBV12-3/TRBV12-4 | CASSLGTSWDEQYF
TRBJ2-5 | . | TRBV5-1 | CASSSGLAGTQETQYF
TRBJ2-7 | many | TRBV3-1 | CASSASGFSTYEQYF
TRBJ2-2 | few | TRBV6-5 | CASSYSSSGGNTGELFF
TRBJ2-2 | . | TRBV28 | CASRAGRNTGELFF
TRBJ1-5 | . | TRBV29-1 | CSAGDLWEPQHF
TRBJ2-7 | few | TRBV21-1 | CAIGGQGARASCEQYF
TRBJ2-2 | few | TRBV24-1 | CATSDPRSRTGELFF
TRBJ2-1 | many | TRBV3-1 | CASSFTWDNEQFF
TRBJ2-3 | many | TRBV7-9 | CASSSLAGAFTDTQYF
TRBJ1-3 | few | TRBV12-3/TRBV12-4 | CASRTTDSGNTIYF
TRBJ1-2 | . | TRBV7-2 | CASSLGSVGQGGGYTF
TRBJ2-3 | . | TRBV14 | CASSQDVQGITDTQYF
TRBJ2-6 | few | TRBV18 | CASSPMGQGALGANVLTF
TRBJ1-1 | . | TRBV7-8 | CASSLVLGNTEAFF
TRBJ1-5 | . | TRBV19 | CASLDRGPNQPQHF
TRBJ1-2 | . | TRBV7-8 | CASSFARGPPGGYTF
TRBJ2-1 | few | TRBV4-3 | CASSPGLAGGPGGEQFF
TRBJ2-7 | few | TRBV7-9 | CASSPSVGRGNSYEQYF
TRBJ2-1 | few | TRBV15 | CATSRLAGSYSYNEQFF
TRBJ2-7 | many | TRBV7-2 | CASSLEAGAAYEQYF
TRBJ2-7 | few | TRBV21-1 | CASSNESGDYEQYF
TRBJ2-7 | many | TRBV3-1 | CASSQALVAGAYEQYF
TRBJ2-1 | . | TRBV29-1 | CSAVRTSGYNEQFF
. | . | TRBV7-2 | CASSSIGQPQYF
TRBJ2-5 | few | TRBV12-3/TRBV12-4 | CASKEGQIAGETQYF
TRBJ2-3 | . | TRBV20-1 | CSAIKRGGADTQYF